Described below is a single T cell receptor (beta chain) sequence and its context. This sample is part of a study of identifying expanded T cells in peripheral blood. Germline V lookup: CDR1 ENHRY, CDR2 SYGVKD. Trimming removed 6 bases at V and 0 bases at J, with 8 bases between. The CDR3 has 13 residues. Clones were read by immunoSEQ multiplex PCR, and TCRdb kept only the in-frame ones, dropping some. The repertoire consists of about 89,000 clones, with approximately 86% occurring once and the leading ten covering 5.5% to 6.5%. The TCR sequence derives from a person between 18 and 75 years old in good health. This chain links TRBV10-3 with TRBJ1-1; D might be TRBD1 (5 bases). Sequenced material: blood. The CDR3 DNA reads TGTGCCATCAGGGGACCGCTGAACACTGAAGCTTTCTTT. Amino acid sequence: CAIRGPLNTEAFF.